Listed below are T cell receptor beta chains from one sample, sequenced in a study of T cell changes during pregnancy in multiple sclerosis. Here immunoSEQ multiplex PCR was the method, and the copy in TCRdb shows in-frame clones only, minus some. The sample includes 40,000 or so clones, around 90% of them seen just once. The sample consisted of CD4+ T cells from peripheral blood mononuclear cells, taken after pregnancy. Every receptor here comes from a female donor in good health, enrolled as a control in a pregnancy study. CDR3s include the opening cysteine and the closing phenylalanine or tryptophan. D genes are given only for firm matches. Some rows mark clone size as missing; the rest say once, few, many or name a class of expanded clone.

>TRBV6-5|TRBJ1-2|TRBD1|once
TGTGCCAGCAGACCTGTAGACAGGGTCCATGGCTACACCTTC
CASRPVDRVHGYTF
>TRBV10-3|TRBJ2-2|TRBD1|-
TGTGCCATCAGTGGGGGACAGGGGGCTCCGAACACCGGGGAGCTGTTTTTT
CAISGGQGAPNTGELFF
>TRBV5-4|TRBJ1-2|-|-
TGTGCCAGCAGCCCCAGACAGGACCCTAACTATGGCTACACCTTC
CASSPRQDPNYGYTF
>TRBV6-5|TRBJ1-2|TRBD1|-
TGTGCCAGCAGTTATTCCGGGACAGGGATCTATGGCTACACCTTC
CASSYSGTGIYGYTF
>TRBV4-3|TRBJ2-5|-|-
TGCGCCAGCAGCCAAGACAGGGGCGGATTGGAGACCCAGTACTTC
CASSQDRGGLETQYF
>TRBV7-2|TRBJ1-6|TRBD1|-
TGTGCCAGCAGCTTGCGGACAGGGCCTATTCTGAATTCACCCCTCCACTTT
CASSLRTGPILNSPLHF
>TRBV10-1|TRBJ2-7|TRBD1|few
TGCGCCAGCAGTGAATCGCCCGGGACAGGGGGGACTTTGCGGGAGCAGTACTTC
CASSESPGTGGTLREQYF
>TRBV14|TRBJ2-3|-|-
TGTGCCAGCAGCCTGATACTAGGCACAGATACGCAGTATTTT
CASSLILGTDTQYF
>TRBV5-4|TRBJ2-2|-|once
TGTGCCAGCAGACTCTTTGGGAACACCGGGGAGCTGTTTTTT
CASRLFGNTGELFF
>TRBV18|TRBJ2-3|-|-
TGTGCCAGCTCACAGGGGAATGAGGATACGCAGTATTTT
CASSQGNEDTQYF
>TRBV28|TRBJ1-2|TRBD1|-
TGTGCCAGCTTGGGACAGGGGAGGAACTATGGCTACACCTTC
CASLGQGRNYGYTF